One sample yielded the 7 T cell receptor beta chains listed below, sequenced in a study of blood T cell repertoires in COVID-19. Generated by immunoSEQ multiplex PCR, the TCRdb table keeps only in-frame clones and is missing some. The sample lists 150,000 or so clones, roughly 87% seen once, with around 1.3% in the top ten. Input material: PBMCs or T cells enriched from blood (not recorded which). These receptors came from a human donor with acute COVID-19. The donor label of this sample is uncertain.

The V gene is TRBV5-4, the J gene TRBJ1-1; 9 positions match TRBD1. V lost 4 bases to trimming and J lost 2 bases; unmatched junction nucleotides: 9. Germline V gene data show CDR1 as SGHNT and CDR2 as YYREEE (reference sequence). This CDR3 has 16 amino acids. The CDR3 DNA follows: TGTGCCAGCAGCCCGGTCTTGGACAGGGGTAACACTGAAGCTTTCTTT. Residues: CASSPVLDRGNTEAFF.

The rearrangement links TRBV9 to TRBJ2-5; 10 positions match TRBD2. The CDR3 is 16 amino acids. V gave up 0 bases and J gave up 5 bases; unmatched junction bases: 7. Per germline, CDR1 SGDLS and CDR2 YYNGEE. The DNA of the CDR3 is TGTGCCAGCAGCGTAGAAGCGGGGGGGCAAGGGGAGACCCAGTACTTC. Translation: CASSVEAGGQGETQYF.

This clone was recorded a few times. V is TRBV19 and J is TRBJ2-2; tentatively, D is TRBD1 (6 bases). This CDR3 has 13 amino acids. Germline loops: CDR1 LNHDA, CDR2 SQIVND (reference sequence). V lost 3 bases and J 6 bases, leaving 8 bases between the germline ends. As DNA, the CDR3 is TGTGCCAGTAGTATTACAGGGCCCGGGGAGCTGTTTTTT. This encodes CASSITGPGELFF.

J is TRBJ2-3 and V is TRBV10-3; D is perhaps TRBD2 (6 bases). CDR3 length equals 15 residues. The germline V gene has CDR1 ENHRY and CDR2 SYGVKD. V was cut by 3 bases and J by 1 base, with 11 bases left in between. The CDR3 spells CAISDVSGGTDTQYF. In DNA, the CDR3 is TGTGCCATCAGTGACGTTAGCGGCGGCACAGATACGCAGTATTTT.

This clone was counted once. Without the conserved terminal phenylalanine or tryptophan, this CDR3 likely stems from a read error. It is unclear where the CDR3 begins or ends on the DNA, so no DNA is shown, and the CDR3 is as TCRdb lists it. J is TRBJ1-2 and V is TRBV10-3; the D segment call TRBD1 is taken from the table without a DNA check. Germline values: CDR1 ENHRY, CDR2 SYGVKD. With termini counted, the CDR3 has 12 amino acids. This chain's CDR3 is CAISPDYATGVL.

The V and J genes are TRBV27 and TRBJ2-6, with 7 bases that match TRBD1. Per the germline V gene, CDR1 is MNHEY and CDR2 is SMNVEV (reference sequence). The junction had 18 bases not matched to a gene; V was cut back by 10 bases and J by 0 bases. The CDR3 extends over 19 amino acids. CDR3 sequence: CATVRLSTGLPSGANVLTF. The CDR3 bases are TGTGCCACCGTCCGTCTGTCGACAGGGCTCCCCTCTGGGGCCAACGTCCTGACTTTC. Filled out from reference TRBV27 and TRBJ2-6, the complete variable domain reads EAQVTQNPRYLITVTGKKLTVTCSQNMNHEYMSWYRQDPGLGLRQIYYSMNVEVTDKGDVPEGYKVSRKEKRNFPLILESPSPNQTSLYFCATVRLSTGLPSGANVLTFGAGSRLTVL.

The chain is built from TRBV24-1 and TRBJ1-1; possible D gene TRBD1, 6 bases. This CDR3 comprises 14 residues. Trimming shortened V by 2 bases and J by 3 bases, and 9 bases separated the two germline ends. Per germline, CDR1 KGHDR and CDR2 SFDVKD. CDR3 DNA sequence: TGTGCCACCAGTGATTCCACAGGGTACACTGAAGCTTTCTTT. This encodes CATSDSTGYTEAFF.